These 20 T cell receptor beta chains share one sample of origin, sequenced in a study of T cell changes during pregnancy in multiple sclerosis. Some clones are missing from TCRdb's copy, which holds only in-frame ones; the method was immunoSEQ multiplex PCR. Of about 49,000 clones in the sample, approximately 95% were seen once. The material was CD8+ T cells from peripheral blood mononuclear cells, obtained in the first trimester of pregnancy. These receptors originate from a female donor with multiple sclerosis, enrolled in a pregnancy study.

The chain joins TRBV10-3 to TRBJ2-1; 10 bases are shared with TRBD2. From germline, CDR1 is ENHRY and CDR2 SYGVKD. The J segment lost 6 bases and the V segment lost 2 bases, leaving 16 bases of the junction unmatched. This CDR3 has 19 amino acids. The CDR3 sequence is CAISEPEGASGGFLNEQFF. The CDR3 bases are TGTGCCATCAGTGAGCCCGAGGGGGCTAGCGGGGGATTTCTCAATGAGCAGTTCTTC.

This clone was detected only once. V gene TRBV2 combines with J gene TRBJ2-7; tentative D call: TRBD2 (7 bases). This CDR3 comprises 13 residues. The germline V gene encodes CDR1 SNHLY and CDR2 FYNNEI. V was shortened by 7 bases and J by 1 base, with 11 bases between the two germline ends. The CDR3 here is CASKRDISYEQYF. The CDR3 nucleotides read TGTGCCAGCAAGCGGGACATTTCCTACGAGCAGTACTTC.

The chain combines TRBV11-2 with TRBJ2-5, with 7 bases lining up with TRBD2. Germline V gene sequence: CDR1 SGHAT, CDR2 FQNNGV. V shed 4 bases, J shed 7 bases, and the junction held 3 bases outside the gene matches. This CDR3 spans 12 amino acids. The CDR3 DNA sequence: TGTGCCAGCAGCTCGGGACTATGGACCCAGTACTTC. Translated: CASSSGLWTQYF.

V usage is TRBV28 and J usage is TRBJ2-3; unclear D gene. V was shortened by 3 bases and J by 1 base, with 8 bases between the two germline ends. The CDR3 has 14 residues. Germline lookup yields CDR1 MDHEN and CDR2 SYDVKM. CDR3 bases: TGTGCCAGCAGTTTGGGCAGCCGCACAGATACGCAGTATTTT. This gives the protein CASSLGSRTDTQYF.

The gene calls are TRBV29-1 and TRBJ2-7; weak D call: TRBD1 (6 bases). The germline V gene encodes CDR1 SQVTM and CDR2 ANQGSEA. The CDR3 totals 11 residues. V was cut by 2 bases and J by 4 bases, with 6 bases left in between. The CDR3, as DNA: TGCAGCGTTGAAAGGGGGTACGAGCAGTACTTC. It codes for CSVERGYEQYF.

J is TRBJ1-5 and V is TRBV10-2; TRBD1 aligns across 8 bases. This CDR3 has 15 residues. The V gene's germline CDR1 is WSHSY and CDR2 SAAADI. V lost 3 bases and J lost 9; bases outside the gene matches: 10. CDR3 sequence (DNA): TGCGCCAGCAGTGAATCCGGGACAGGAATTCTGCCCCAGCATTTT. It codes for CASSESGTGILPQHF.

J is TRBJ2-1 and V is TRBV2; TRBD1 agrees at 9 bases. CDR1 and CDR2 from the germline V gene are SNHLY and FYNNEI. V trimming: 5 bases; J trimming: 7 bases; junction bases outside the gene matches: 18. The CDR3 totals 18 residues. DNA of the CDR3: TGTGCCAGCAGTTGGGGGGAACCCGGGACAGGGAATGGAAATGAGCAGTTCTTC. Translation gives CASSWGEPGTGNGNEQFF.

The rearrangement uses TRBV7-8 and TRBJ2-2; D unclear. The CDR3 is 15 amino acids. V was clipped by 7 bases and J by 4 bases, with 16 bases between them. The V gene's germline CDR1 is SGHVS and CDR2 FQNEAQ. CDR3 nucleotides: TGTGCCAGCACCCGTACAGCAATCCCCACCGGGGAGCTGTTTTTT. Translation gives CASTRTAIPTGELFF.

CDR3 bases: TGTGCCAGCGCGACGGGACTAGCCACCGGGGAGCTGTTTTTT. Its protein product is CASATGLATGELFF. The chain joins TRBV27 to TRBJ2-2; 9 bases agree with TRBD2. V dropped 8 bases and J dropped 4; count of bases not matched to a gene: 5. Germline V gene sequence: CDR1 MNHEY, CDR2 SMNVEV (reference sequence). The CDR3 has 14 amino acids.

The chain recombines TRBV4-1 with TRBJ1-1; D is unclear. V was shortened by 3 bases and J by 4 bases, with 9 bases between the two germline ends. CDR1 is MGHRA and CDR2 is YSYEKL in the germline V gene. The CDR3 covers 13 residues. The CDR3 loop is CASSHLPFTEAFF. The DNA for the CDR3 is TGCGCCAGCAGCCACCTTCCCTTCACTGAAGCTTTCTTT.

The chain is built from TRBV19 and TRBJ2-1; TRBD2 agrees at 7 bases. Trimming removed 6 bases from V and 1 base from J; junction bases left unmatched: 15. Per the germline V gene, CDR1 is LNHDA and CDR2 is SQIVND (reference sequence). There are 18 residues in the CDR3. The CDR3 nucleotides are TGTGCCAGTAGGCTCGATCGCGGAGCGGGATATTCCTACAATGAGCAGTTCTTC. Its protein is CASRLDRGAGYSYNEQFF.

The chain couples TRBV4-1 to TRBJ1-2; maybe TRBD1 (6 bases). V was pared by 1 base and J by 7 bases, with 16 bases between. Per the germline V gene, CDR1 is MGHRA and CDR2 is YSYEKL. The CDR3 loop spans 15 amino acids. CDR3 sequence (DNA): TGCGCCAGCAGCCAAGGCCTAGGGGGGGCCGGTGGCTACACCTTC. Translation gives CASSQGLGGAGGYTF.

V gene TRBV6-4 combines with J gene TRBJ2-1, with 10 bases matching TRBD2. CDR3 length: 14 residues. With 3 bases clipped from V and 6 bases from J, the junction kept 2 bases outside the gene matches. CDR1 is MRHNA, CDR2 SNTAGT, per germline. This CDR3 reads CASSEAGGPNEQFF. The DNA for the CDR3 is TGTGCCAGCAGTGAAGCGGGAGGGCCCAATGAGCAGTTCTTC.

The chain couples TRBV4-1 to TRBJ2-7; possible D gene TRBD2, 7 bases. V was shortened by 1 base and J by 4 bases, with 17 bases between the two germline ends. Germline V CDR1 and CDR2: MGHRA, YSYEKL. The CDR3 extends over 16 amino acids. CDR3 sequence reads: CASSQGAAGAEYEQYF. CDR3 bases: TGCGCCAGCAGCCAAGGGGCTGCGGGGGCGGAGTACGAGCAGTACTTC.

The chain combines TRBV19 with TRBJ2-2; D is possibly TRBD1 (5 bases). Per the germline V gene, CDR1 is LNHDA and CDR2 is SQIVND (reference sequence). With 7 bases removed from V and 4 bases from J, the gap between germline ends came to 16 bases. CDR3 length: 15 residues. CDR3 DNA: TGTGCCAGTATAGGGCAGGGTCTTCTCACCGGGGAGCTGTTTTTT. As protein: CASIGQGLLTGELFF.

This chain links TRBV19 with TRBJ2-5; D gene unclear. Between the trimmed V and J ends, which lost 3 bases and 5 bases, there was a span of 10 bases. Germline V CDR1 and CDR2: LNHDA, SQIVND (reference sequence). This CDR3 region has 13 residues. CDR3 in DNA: TGTGCCAGTAGTATCTACGGGTCGGAGACCCAGTACTTC. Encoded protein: CASSIYGSETQYF. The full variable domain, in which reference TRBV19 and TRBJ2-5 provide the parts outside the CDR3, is DGGITQSPKYLFRKEGQNVTLSCEQNLNHDAMYWYRQDPGQGLRLIYYSQIVNDFQKGDIAEGYSVSREKKESFPLTVTSAQKNPTAFYLCASSIYGSETQYFGPGTRLLVL.

CDR3: CASSDSPGSGANVLTF. The CDR3 region has the DNA TGTGCCAGCAGTGACTCGCCCGGGTCTGGGGCCAACGTCCTGACTTTC. The chain links TRBV6-4 to TRBJ2-6; D unclear. The CDR3 is made up of 16 amino acids. Germline V gene sequence: CDR1 MRHNA, CDR2 SNTAGT. V was clipped by 0 bases and J by 1 base, with 7 bases between them.

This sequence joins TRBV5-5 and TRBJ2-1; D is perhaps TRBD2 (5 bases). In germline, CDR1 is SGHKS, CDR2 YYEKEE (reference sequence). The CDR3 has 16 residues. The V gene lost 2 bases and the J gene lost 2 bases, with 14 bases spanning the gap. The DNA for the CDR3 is TGTGCCAGCAGCTTCGTTCCCCTAGCCCCCTACAATGAGCAGTTCTTC. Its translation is CASSFVPLAPYNEQFF.

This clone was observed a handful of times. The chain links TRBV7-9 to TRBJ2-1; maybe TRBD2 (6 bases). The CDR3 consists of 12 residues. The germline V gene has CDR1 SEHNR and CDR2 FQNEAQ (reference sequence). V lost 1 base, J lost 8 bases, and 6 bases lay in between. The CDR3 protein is CASSLGGDEQFF. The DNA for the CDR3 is TGTGCCAGCAGCTTAGGGGGGGATGAGCAGTTCTTC.

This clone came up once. CDR3 residues: CASSRDTRNTEAFF. The CDR3 region has the DNA TGCGCCAGCAGCAGGGACACCAGGAACACTGAAGCTTTCTTT. This chain connects TRBV5-1 to TRBJ1-1; D possibly corresponds to TRBD1 (6 bases). V shed 4 bases and J shed 1 base, with 11 bases lying between them. The CDR3 totals 14 residues. The V gene's germline CDR1 is SGHRS and CDR2 YFSETQ. Full variable domain (outside the CDR3, taken from reference TRBV5-1 and TRBJ1-1): KAGVTQTPRYLIKTRGQQVTLSCSPISGHRSVSWYQQTPGQGLQFLFEYFSETQRNKGNFPGRFSGRQFSNSRSEMNVSTLELGDSALYLCASSRDTRNTEAFFGQGTRLTVV.